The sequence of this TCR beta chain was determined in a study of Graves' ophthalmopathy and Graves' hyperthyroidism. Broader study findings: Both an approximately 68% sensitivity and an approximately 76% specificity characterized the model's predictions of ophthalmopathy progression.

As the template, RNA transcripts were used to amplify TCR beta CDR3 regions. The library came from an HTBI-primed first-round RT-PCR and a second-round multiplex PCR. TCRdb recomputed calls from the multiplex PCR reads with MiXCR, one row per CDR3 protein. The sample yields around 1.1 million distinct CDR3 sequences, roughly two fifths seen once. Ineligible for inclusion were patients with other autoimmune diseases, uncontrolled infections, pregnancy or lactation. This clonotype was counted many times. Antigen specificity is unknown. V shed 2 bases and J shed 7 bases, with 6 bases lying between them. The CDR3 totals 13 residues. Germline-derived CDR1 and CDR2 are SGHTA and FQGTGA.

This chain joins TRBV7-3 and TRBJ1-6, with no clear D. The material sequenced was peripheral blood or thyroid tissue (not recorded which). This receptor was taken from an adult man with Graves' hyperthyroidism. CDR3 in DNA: TGTGCCAGCAGCTTAGAAGACAATTCACCCCTCCACTTT. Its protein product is CASSLEDNSPLHF. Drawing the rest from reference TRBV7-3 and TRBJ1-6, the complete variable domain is GAGVSQTPSNKVTEKGKYVELRCDPISGHTALYWYRQSLGQGPEFLIYFQGTGAADDSGLPNDRFFAVRPEGSVSTLKIQRTERGDSAVYLCASSLEDNSPLHFGNGTRLTVT.